Listed below are T cell receptor beta chains from one sample, sequenced in a study of CD8 T cells in Susac syndrome. MiXCR, run by TCRdb on the immunoSEQ multiplex PCR reads, gives a single entry per CDR3 protein. The table includes about 100,000 distinct CDR3 sequences, just under 95% detected once. The sample comprised CD8+ T cells from PBMCs. The receptors originated from a human donor in good health. Each CDR3 is given with its conserved first and last residue. D genes are given only for firm matches. Not every row has a clone size; where given, it reads once, few, many or a size class.

CDR3aa | CDR3nt | v_gene | abundance | len | j_gene | d_gene
CASSLAWTGELFF | TGTGCCAGCAGCTTAGCTTGGACCGGGGAGCTGTTTTTT | TRBV7-2 | - | 13 | TRBJ2-2 | -
CGGGADTGELFF | TGTGGCGGGGGGGCGGACACCGGGGAGCTGTTTTTT | TRBV12-3/TRBV12-4 | - | 12 | TRBJ2-2 | TRBD2
CASSPSLASEQYF | TGTGCCAGCAGCCCCTCTTTGGCGAGTGAGCAGTACTTC | TRBV7-9 | - | 13 | TRBJ2-7 | -
CSARDRGTNSPLHF | TGCAGTGCTAGAGATCGGGGTACCAATTCACCCCTCCACTTT | TRBV20-1 | once | 14 | TRBJ1-6 | -
CASGQDTGELFF | TGTGCCAGCGGACAGGACACCGGGGAGCTGTTTTTT | TRBV21-1 | - | 12 | TRBJ2-2 | -
CASSSPGQKSTGELFF | TGTGCCAGCAGTTCCCCGGGACAGAAGAGCACCGGGGAGCTGTTTTTT | TRBV27 | - | 16 | TRBJ2-2 | TRBD1
CASSVGRTEAFF | TGTGCCAGTAGTGTAGGGAGGACTGAAGCTTTCTTT | TRBV19 | few | 12 | TRBJ1-1 | -
CASSLSREALYEQYF | TGTGCCAGCAGCTTGTCCCGGGAAGCCCTCTACGAGCAGTACTTC | TRBV7-9 | - | 15 | TRBJ2-7 | -
CASSKTQNQPQHF | TGTGCCAGCAGCAAGACACAGAATCAGCCCCAGCATTTT | TRBV7-9 | - | 13 | TRBJ1-5 | -
CSAPGGLAGFNEQFF | TGCAGTGCCCCAGGGGGACTAGCGGGATTCAATGAGCAGTTCTTC | TRBV20-1 | - | 15 | TRBJ2-1 | TRBD2
CSARDIRGQHYYGYTF | TGCAGTGCTAGAGATATCAGGGGACAGCATTACTATGGCTACACCTTC | TRBV20-1 | - | 16 | TRBJ1-2 | TRBD1
CASSLAPRRSGNTIYF | TGTGCCAGCAGCTTAGCTCCCAGACGGTCTGGAAACACCATATATTTT | TRBV7-9 | - | 16 | TRBJ1-3 | -
CASSISVQPQHF | TGTGCCAGTAGTATCTCGGTGCAGCCCCAGCATTTT | TRBV19 | - | 12 | TRBJ1-5 | -
CAIRSESYEQYF | TGTGCCATCAGGTCGGAAAGCTACGAGCAGTACTTC | TRBV10-3 | once | 12 | TRBJ2-7 | -
CASSMGGNEQFF | TGTGCCAGCAGCATGGGCGGCAATGAGCAGTTCTTC | TRBV14 | - | 12 | TRBJ2-1 | -
CASSYTGTALTGELFF | TGTGCCAGCAGTTACACCGGGACAGCCCTCACCGGGGAGCTGTTTTTT | TRBV6-5 | once | 16 | TRBJ2-2 | TRBD1
CASSIAGSGANVLTF | TGTGCCAGTAGTATAGCCGGTTCTGGGGCCAACGTCCTGACTTTC | TRBV19 | - | 15 | TRBJ2-6 | -
CASSEGDRWTEAFF | TGTGCCAGCAGTGAAGGTGACAGATGGACTGAAGCTTTCTTT | TRBV2 | - | 14 | TRBJ1-1 | -
CATSGGNYEQYF | TGTGCCACCAGCGGCGGGAACTACGAGCAGTACTTC | TRBV15 | - | 12 | TRBJ2-7 | -
CASSGTEAFF | TGTGCCAGCAGTGGTACTGAAGCTTTCTTT | TRBV2 | few | 10 | TRBJ1-1 | -
CASRMGYEQYF | TGTGCCAGCAGGATGGGTTACGAGCAGTACTTC | TRBV6-5 | - | 11 | TRBJ2-7 | -
CASSPPFTDTQYF | TGTGCCAGCTCACCACCCTTTACAGATACGCAGTATTTT | TRBV18 | - | 13 | TRBJ2-3 | -
CASSLTYLYSYYGYTF | TGCGCCAGCAGCTTGACCTATCTATACAGTTACTATGGCTACACCTTC | TRBV5-1 | - | 16 | TRBJ1-2 | -
CASSGLDNEQFF | TGTGCCAGCAGTGGCCTTGACAATGAGCAGTTCTTC | TRBV6-1 | - | 12 | TRBJ2-1 | -
CASSPPDSYEQYF | TGTGCCAGCTCACCACCGGACAGCTACGAGCAGTACTTC | TRBV18 | - | 13 | TRBJ2-7 | -
CASSVRLSPEVETQYF | TGTGCCAGCAGCGTCAGGCTGTCCCCGGAGGTAGAGACCCAGTACTTC | TRBV5-4 | - | 16 | TRBJ2-5 | -